One TCR beta chain is described in this entry. The PCR ran on 60 Vbeta and 13 Jbeta primers. Clones were read by immunoSEQ multiplex PCR, and TCRdb kept only the in-frame ones, dropping some. The profile shows about 93,000 clones, roughly 80% of them singletons. The data are from a study of cytomegalovirus exposure and HLA in healthy donors. Study-level background: Of roughly 400 genotyped donors, roughly 80% grouped in the Caucasian-associated ancestry cluster.

Trimming removed 1 base from V and 1 base from J; junction bases left unmatched: 4. The CDR3 sequence is 16 residues long. Germline CDR1 reads SGHTA; CDR2 reads FQGNSA. This TCR was recovered from a boy under 18 in good health and CMV-seronegative. Source material: PBMCs. This chain links TRBV7-2 with TRBJ2-5, with 9 bases matching TRBD2. The DNA of the CDR3 is TGTGCCAGCAGCTTAGGTGTTAGCGGGAGCCAAGAGACCCAGTACTTC. This gives the protein CASSLGVSGSQETQYF.